These T cell receptor beta chains were read from a single sample in a study of CD8 T cells in Susac syndrome. TCRdb reprocessed the immunoSEQ multiplex PCR reads via MiXCR and lists one record per CDR3 protein. Seen here are about 210,000 distinct CDR3 sequences, roughly 93% observed once, and the top ten hold 0.15% to 0.2%. The sequenced material came from CD4+ T cells from PBMCs. The source of these receptors is a human donor with Susac syndrome. CDR3s include the opening cysteine and the closing phenylalanine or tryptophan. D genes are given only for firm matches. Size is stated for part of the rows, as once, few or many counts, or as a class when the clone is expanded.

cdr3_length d_call j_call clone_size v_call cdr3_aa cdr3_nt
11 - TRBJ2-1 - TRBV7-2 CASSLFYEQFF TGTGCCAGCAGCTTATTCTATGAGCAGTTCTTC
15 - TRBJ1-6 - TRBV2 CASRTASSYNSPLHF TGTGCCAGCAGGACAGCGAGCTCCTATAATTCACCCCTCCACTTT
11 - TRBJ1-4 - TRBV6-2/TRBV6-3 CASHGNEKLFF TGTGCCAGCCACGGGAATGAAAAACTGTTTTTT
14 - TRBJ2-3 - TRBV11-1 CASSPIIGRDTQYF TGTGCCAGCAGCCCGATCATAGGTCGAGATACGCAGTATTTT
18 - TRBJ1-6 - TRBV2 CASKRYWTTSLDGSPLHF TGTGCCAGCAAGAGGTATTGGACTACGAGTCTCGACGGTTCACCCCTCCACTTT
14 - TRBJ2-6 once TRBV7-2 CASSLDAGANVLTF TGTGCCAGCAGCTTAGATGCTGGGGCCAACGTCCTGACTTTC
14 - TRBJ1-1 - TRBV7-6 CASSLGQWGTEAFF TGTGCCAGCAGCCTTGGACAGTGGGGCACTGAAGCTTTCTTT
16 - TRBJ2-6 - TRBV12-3/TRBV12-4 CASSTGIKSGANVLTF TGTGCCAGCAGCACCGGGATTAAGTCTGGGGCCAACGTCCTGACTTTC
14 - TRBJ1-2 - TRBV5-1 CASSSWARSNGYTF TGCGCCAGCAGCTCCTGGGCCCGGTCGAACGGCTACACCTTC
13 - TRBJ1-5 few TRBV15 CATSRGPNQPQHF TGTGCCACCAGCAGGGGGCCCAATCAGCCCCAGCATTTT
17 TRBD1 TRBJ2-3 - TRBV4-2 CASSQDEGAPIGDTQYF TGTGCCAGCAGCCAAGATGAGGGGGCCCCGATTGGGGATACGCAGTATTTT